A single sample is the source of the 18 T cell receptor beta chains below, sequenced in a study of T cells in Graves' hyperthyroidism and ophthalmopathy. Amplified TCR beta CDR3 regions derived from RNA transcripts. HTBI primers were used for first-round RT-PCR of the TCR CDR3. Using its own MiXCR run on the multiplex PCR reads, TCRdb lists one record per CDR3 protein. This table holds over 400,000 distinct CDR3 sequences, roughly 14% found once. Input material: blood. The receptors were gathered from a man younger than 35 with Graves' ophthalmopathy.

This clonotype was detected many times. The chain has TRBV7-9 and TRBJ1-2, with D perhaps matching TRBD1 (6 bases). This CDR3 has 14 residues. Germline CDR1 is SEHNR and CDR2 is FQNEAQ (reference sequence). V lost 4 bases, J lost 4 bases, and 13 bases lay in between. The CDR3 nucleotides read TGTGCCAGCAGCTCCGGGACATCCAGCTATGGCTACACCTTC. The encoded protein is CASSSGTSSYGYTF.

This clonotype was counted ten times or more. The chain couples TRBV15 to TRBJ2-3, with 9 bases lining up with TRBD2. CDR1 is LNHNV, CDR2 YYDKDF, per germline (reference sequence). There are 15 residues in the CDR3. Trimming removed 5 bases from V and 2 bases from J; junction bases left unmatched: 5. The CDR3 sequence: CATSLSGRITDTQYF. The CDR3 DNA is TGTGCCACCAGCCTTAGCGGGAGAATCACAGATACGCAGTATTTT.

This clonotype occurred many times. The rearrangement joins TRBV18 to TRBJ1-1, with D unclear. Per the germline V gene, CDR1 is KGHSH and CDR2 is LQKENI. Trimming removed 3 bases from V and 1 base from J, with 12 bases in between. This CDR3 is built from 15 residues. CDR3 in DNA: TGTGCCAGCTCACCCTGGCAGGATAAGAACACTGAAGCTTTCTTT. Its translation is CASSPWQDKNTEAFF.

The chain carries TRBV12-3 or TRBV12-4 and TRBJ2-1, with TRBD2 identical over 14 bases. V lost 4 bases to trimming and J lost 7 bases; unmatched junction nucleotides: 6. CDR3 length: 16 residues. CDR3 sequence: CASSSPGLAGANEQFF. The CDR3 region has the DNA TGTGCCAGCAGTTCCCCGGGACTAGCGGGAGCGAATGAGCAGTTCTTC.

This sequence joins TRBV6-1 and TRBJ1-1; no clear D gene. This CDR3 spans 12 amino acids. The germline V and J ends were trimmed by 8 bases and 1 base, with 8 bases remaining between them. Germline V gene lookup returns CDR1 MNHNS and CDR2 SASEGT. The CDR3 coding sequence is TGTGCCAGCCAGACGAGGAACACTGAAGCTTTCTTT. Amino acid sequence: CASQTRNTEAFF.

The chain has TRBV27 and TRBJ2-5; 7 bases agree with TRBD2. The V and J ends lost 4 bases and 5 bases, in that order; junction bases with no gene match: 7. Germline values: CDR1 MNHEY, CDR2 SMNVEV (reference sequence). The CDR3 has 14 residues. Here the CDR3 reads CASSSQAGGETQYF. In DNA form, the CDR3 reads TGTGCCAGCAGTTCCCAAGCCGGGGGGGAGACCCAGTACTTC.

This clonotype appeared a few times. The chain uses TRBV7-2 and TRBJ2-7; D call uncertain. The V end lost 3 bases, the J end lost 11 bases, and 14 bases lay between the germline ends. Per germline, CDR1 SGHTA and CDR2 FQGNSA. The CDR3 spans 12 residues. The DNA for the CDR3 is TGTGCCAGCAGCTTCCCTAGTGGTAGTGAGTACTTC. As protein: CASSFPSGSEYF.

The chain links TRBV4-2 to TRBJ2-6, with D perhaps matching TRBD2 (5 bases). Trimming cost V 1 base and J 0 bases, with 10 bases left between them. Germline V gives CDR1 LGHNA, CDR2 YNFKEQ. The CDR3 runs to 17 residues. CDR3 sequence reads: CASSQGRRGSGANVLTF. CDR3 nucleotides: TGTGCCAGCAGCCAAGGACGTCGGGGCTCTGGGGCCAACGTCCTGACTTTC.

This clonotype was seen at least ten times. The V call is TRBV6-1, the J call TRBJ1-5; TRBD1 might be the D (5 bases). V lost 4 bases to trimming and J lost 6 bases, with 16 bases between them. The CDR3 totals 15 residues. From germline, CDR1 is MNHNS and CDR2 SASEGT. DNA for the CDR3: TGTGCCAGCAGTGCCGATATTGGGGGATTTCAGCCCCAGCATTTT. Translated, it gives CASSADIGGFQPQHF.

A remark on this clonotype: A read error may explain this, as a much larger clone is one base away. The rearrangement joins TRBV6-4 to TRBJ1-1; D is perhaps TRBD1 (6 bases). CDR3 length equals 14 residues. Germline-derived CDR1 and CDR2 are MRHNA and SNTAGT. The CDR3 reads CVSSDDRLAGTAFF. The CDR3 DNA reads as TGTGTCAGCAGTGACGACAGGCTGGCGGGCACAGCTTTCTTT.

The rearrangement links TRBV10-3 to TRBJ2-7; 9 nucleotides line up with TRBD1. The V and J ends lost 5 bases and 4 bases, in that order; junction bases with no gene match: 6. Germline V gives CDR1 ENHRY, CDR2 SYGVKD. CDR3 size: 14 residues. The CDR3 nucleotides are TGTGCCATCAGTCTATTGGGACAGGGTTACGAGCAGTACTTC. This codes for CAISLLGQGYEQYF.

This clonotype was observed a handful of times. The chain is built from TRBV6-6 and TRBJ1-6; D unresolved. Germline V gene lookup returns CDR1 MNHNY and CDR2 SVGAGI (reference sequence). CDR3 size: 15 residues. Trimming left V 2 bases short and J 3 bases short, with 8 bases between. The CDR3 here is CASSYQSNYNSPLHF. CDR3 bases: TGTGCCAGCAGTTACCAGTCTAACTATAATTCACCCCTCCACTTT.

Written as DNA, the CDR3 is TGTGCCGTCGAAGCGGGAGGGCTCCACACAGATACGCAGTATTTT. Its protein product is CAVEAGGLHTDTQYF. V gene TRBV2 combines with J gene TRBJ2-3; 10 bases align to TRBD2. V trimming: 11 bases; J trimming: 2 bases; junction bases outside the gene matches: 10. The germline CDR1 and CDR2 sequences are SNHLY and FYNNEI. The CDR3 contains 15 residues.

Ten or more counts support this clonotype. The chain has TRBV12-3 or TRBV12-4 and TRBJ1-6, with a tentative D call TRBD1 (5 bases). The V and J ends lost 6 bases and 8 bases respectively, with 14 bases between them. There are 14 residues in the CDR3. The CDR3 nucleotides read TGTGCCAGCAGCCCAGACAGCGACTATTCACCCCTCCACTTT. This encodes CASSPDSDYSPLHF.

A remark on this clonotype: A read error may explain this, as a much larger clone is one base away. The rearrangement joins TRBV12-3 or TRBV12-4 to TRBJ2-7, with TRBD2 matching 7 bases. This CDR3 is 15 amino acids long. CDR3 DNA sequence: TGTGTCAGCTGGGGGGGTGCCGTTTTCCCCTACGAGCAGTACTTC. Encoded protein: CVSWGGAVFPYEQYF.

The gene calls are TRBV29-1 and TRBJ2-3; D is possibly TRBD1 or TRBD2 (8 bases each). Germline-derived CDR1 and CDR2 are SQVTM and ANQGSEA. This CDR3 has 14 amino acids. V lost 6 bases to trimming and J lost 3 bases, with 16 bases between them. As DNA, the CDR3 is TGCAGCGTGGCAGGGGGCGGGAGGACAGATACGCAGTATTTT. Its translation: CSVAGGGRTDTQYF.

The chain recombines TRBV4-1 with TRBJ2-2; 9 bases are shared with TRBD1. The CDR3 sequence is 19 residues long. Per germline, CDR1 MGHRA and CDR2 YSYEKL. The junction had 16 bases not matched to a gene; V was cut back by 5 bases and J by 3 bases. CDR3 sequence: CASSSHHPDRGLDTGELFF. In nucleotides, the CDR3 is TGCGCCAGCAGCTCCCACCACCCGGACAGGGGATTGGACACCGGGGAGCTGTTTTTT.

The sample holds many counts of this clonotype. The V and J genes are TRBV28 and TRBJ1-5, with 8 bases lining up with TRBD1. Trimming cost V 7 bases and J 6 bases; bases outside gene matches: 8. Germline V gives CDR1 MDHEN, CDR2 SYDVKM. The CDR3 is made up of 14 amino acids. CDR3 DNA: TGTGCCAGCAAGCCAGGGGGCTTAATTCAGCCCCAGCATTTT. As protein: CASKPGGLIQPQHF.